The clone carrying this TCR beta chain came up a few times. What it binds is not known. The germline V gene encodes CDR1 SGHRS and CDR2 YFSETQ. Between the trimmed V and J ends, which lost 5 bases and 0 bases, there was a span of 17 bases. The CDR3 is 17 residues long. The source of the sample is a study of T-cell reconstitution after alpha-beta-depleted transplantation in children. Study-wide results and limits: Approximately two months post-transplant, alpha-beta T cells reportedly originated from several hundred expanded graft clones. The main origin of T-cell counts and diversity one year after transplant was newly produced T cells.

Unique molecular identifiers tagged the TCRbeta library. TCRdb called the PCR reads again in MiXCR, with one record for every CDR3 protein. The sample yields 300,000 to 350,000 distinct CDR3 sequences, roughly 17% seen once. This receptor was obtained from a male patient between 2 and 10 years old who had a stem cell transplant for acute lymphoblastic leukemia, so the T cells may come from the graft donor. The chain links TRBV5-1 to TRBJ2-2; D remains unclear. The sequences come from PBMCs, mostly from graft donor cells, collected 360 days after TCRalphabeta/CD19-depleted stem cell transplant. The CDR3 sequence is CASRSLLADANTGELFF. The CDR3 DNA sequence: TGCGCCAGCAGAAGCTTGTTGGCGGATGCGAACACCGGGGAGCTGTTTTTT.